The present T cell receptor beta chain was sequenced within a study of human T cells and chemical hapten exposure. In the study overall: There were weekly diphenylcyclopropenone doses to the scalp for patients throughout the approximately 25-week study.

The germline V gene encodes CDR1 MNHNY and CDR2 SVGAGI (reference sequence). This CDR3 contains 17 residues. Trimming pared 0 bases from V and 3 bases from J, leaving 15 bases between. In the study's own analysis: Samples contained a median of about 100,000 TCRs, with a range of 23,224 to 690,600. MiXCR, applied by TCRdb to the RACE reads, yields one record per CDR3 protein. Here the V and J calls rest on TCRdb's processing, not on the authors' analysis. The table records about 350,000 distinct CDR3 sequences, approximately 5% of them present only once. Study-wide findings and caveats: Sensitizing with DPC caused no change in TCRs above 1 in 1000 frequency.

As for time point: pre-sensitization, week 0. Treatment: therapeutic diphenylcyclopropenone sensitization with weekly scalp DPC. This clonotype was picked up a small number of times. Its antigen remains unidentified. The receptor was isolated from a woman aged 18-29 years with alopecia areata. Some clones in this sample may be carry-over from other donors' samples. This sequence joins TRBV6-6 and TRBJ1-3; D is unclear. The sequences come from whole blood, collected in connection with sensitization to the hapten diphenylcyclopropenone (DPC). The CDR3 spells CASSYSAGTALGNTIYF. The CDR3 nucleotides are TGTGCCAGCAGTTACTCTGCGGGAACTGCTCTTGGAAACACCATATATTTT.